Each of the 19 T cell receptor beta chains below was sequenced from the same sample in a study of blood T cell repertoires in COVID-19. TCRdb keeps only in-frame clones here, not all; method: immunoSEQ multiplex PCR. The data hold approximately 170,000 clones, with 74% observed a single time. Source material: peripheral blood. The receptors shown here come from a woman aged 80 or over with acute or convalescent COVID-19.

The CDR3 loop is CASSSRPVGGPTEAFF. DNA of the CDR3: TGTGCCAGCAGCTCACGCCCCGTGGGGGGGCCCACTGAAGCTTTCTTT. V and J are TRBV7-2 and TRBJ1-1; D may be TRBD1 (6 bases). Trimming took 4 bases from V and 4 from J, leaving 19 bases between them. The germline V gene encodes CDR1 SGHTA and CDR2 FQGNSA. The CDR3 extends over 16 amino acids.

The chain uses TRBV18 and TRBJ1-1, with 7 bases lining up with TRBD1. The CDR3 has 16 amino acids. Germline V CDR1 and CDR2: KGHSH, LQKENI. V shed 5 bases, J shed 0 bases, and the junction held 9 bases outside the gene matches. The CDR3 loop is CASSSNRGIMNTEAFF. The CDR3 nucleotides read TGTGCCAGCTCATCAAACAGGGGAATCATGAACACTGAAGCTTTCTTT.

The chain recombines TRBV27 with TRBJ1-2; D remains ambiguous. Germline V lookup: CDR1 MNHEY, CDR2 SMNVEV (reference sequence). V was pared by 2 bases and J by 4 bases, with 11 bases between. CDR3 length: 14 amino acids. The CDR3 loop reads CASSLQAGPYGYTF. CDR3 bases: TGTGCCAGCAGTTTACAGGCGGGCCCCTATGGCTACACCTTC.

CDR3 region: CASSIMTGGYNEQFF. For the CDR3, the DNA is TGTGCCAGTAGTATTATGACAGGGGGATACAATGAGCAGTTCTTC. The V call is TRBV19, the J call TRBJ2-1; 9 bases agree with TRBD1. V was clipped by 3 bases and J by 4 bases; unmatched bases: 4. Germline V gene sequence: CDR1 LNHDA, CDR2 SQIVND (reference sequence). The CDR3 is 15 residues long.

The gene calls are TRBV28 and TRBJ2-7; 7 nucleotides agree with TRBD2. The J segment lost 2 bases and the V segment lost 8 bases, leaving 3 bases of the junction unmatched. This CDR3 region has 12 residues. CDR1 and CDR2 from the germline V gene are MDHEN and SYDVKM. CDR3 in amino acids: CASQTSAYEQYF. CDR3 coding DNA: TGTGCCAGCCAAACTAGCGCCTACGAGCAGTACTTC.

The gene calls are TRBV5-6 and TRBJ2-3; D ambiguous. V gave up 3 bases and J gave up 7 bases, with 24 bases separating them. CDR1 SGHDT and CDR2 YYEEEE come from the germline V gene. The CDR3 extends over 17 amino acids. CDR3 loop: CASSSPTLEKTAYTQYF. In DNA form, the CDR3 reads TGTGCCAGCAGCTCCCCAACCCTAGAGAAGACGGCGTATACGCAGTATTTT.

The rearrangement links TRBV7-7 to TRBJ2-5, with D maybe TRBD2 (6 bases). The CDR3 runs to 14 residues. V lost 5 bases and J 4 bases, leaving 14 bases between the germline ends. CDR1 SSHAT and CDR2 FNYEAQ come from the germline V gene (reference sequence). CDR3 region: CASSPRLEGETQYF. CDR3 bases: TGTGCCAGCAGCCCCAGACTAGAAGGAGAGACCCAGTACTTC. The whole variable domain, filled in from reference TRBV7-7 and TRBJ2-5, reads GAGVSQSPRYKVTKRGQDVTLRCDPISSHATLYWYQQALGQGPEFLTYFNYEAQPDKSGLPSDRFSAERPEGSISTLTIQRTEQRDSAMYRCASSPRLEGETQYFGPGTRLLVL.

This sequence joins TRBV28 and TRBJ2-7; TRBD1 matches at 10 bases. This CDR3 comprises 16 residues. V gave up 1 base and J gave up 4 bases; unmatched junction bases: 7. Germline values: CDR1 MDHEN, CDR2 SYDVKM. The CDR3 nucleotides are TGTGCCAGCAGTTTATCGGGACAGGGGATTAAGTACGAGCAGTACTTC. Amino acids: CASSLSGQGIKYEQYF.

V gene TRBV27 combines with J gene TRBJ1-4, with 10 bases aligning to TRBD1. The CDR3 length is 14 residues. V lost 5 bases and J lost 7; bases outside the gene matches: 4. Germline V gene data show CDR1 as MNHEY and CDR2 as SMNVEV (reference sequence). The CDR3 spells CASSDRGRFEKLFF. The DNA of the CDR3 is TGTGCCAGCAGTGACAGGGGGCGCTTTGAAAAACTGTTTTTT.

The chain recombines TRBV19 with TRBJ2-7; 7 nucleotides match TRBD2. The length of the CDR3 is 14 residues. V trimming: 3 bases; J trimming: 2 bases; junction bases outside the gene matches: 4. Germline loops: CDR1 LNHDA, CDR2 SQIVND (reference sequence). CDR3 in DNA: TGTGCCAGTAGTATCACTAGCGCGCCCTACGAGCAGTACTTC. Its translation: CASSITSAPYEQYF.

This sequence joins TRBV10-1 and TRBJ1-3, with unresolved D. The V and J ends lost 4 bases and 0 bases respectively, with 10 bases between them. From germline, CDR1 is WNHNN and CDR2 SYGVQD (reference sequence). CDR3 length: 15 amino acids. This CDR3 is CASSASRDSGNTIYF. Written as DNA, the CDR3 is TGCGCCAGCAGTGCTAGCCGGGACTCTGGAAACACCATATATTTT.

This chain uses TRBV27 with TRBJ1-4; D uncertain. The CDR3 totals 14 residues. Germline values: CDR1 MNHEY, CDR2 SMNVEV (reference sequence). V lost 6 bases and J 4 bases, leaving 12 bases between the germline ends. CDR3 in DNA: TGTGCCAGCAGCTCTATCCGGGTTAATGAAAAACTGTTTTTT. Amino acids: CASSSIRVNEKLFF. Full variable domain (rest looked up from reference TRBV27 and TRBJ1-4): EAQVTQNPRYLITVTGKKLTVTCSQNMNHEYMSWYRQDPGLGLRQIYYSMNVEVTDKGDVPEGYKVSRKEKRNFPLILESPSPNQTSLYFCASSSIRVNEKLFFGSGTQLSVL.

The table lists this clone with a few counts. V is TRBV27 and J is TRBJ2-2; D is uncertain. The V end lost 1 base, the J end lost 0 bases, and 6 bases lay between the germline ends. Germline V gives CDR1 MNHEY, CDR2 SMNVEV (reference sequence). This CDR3 spans 15 amino acids. The CDR3 here is CASSLFSANTGELFF. In nucleotides, the CDR3 is TGTGCCAGCAGTTTATTTTCAGCGAACACCGGGGAGCTGTTTTTT.

This chain connects TRBV7-9 to TRBJ2-5; weak D call: TRBD2 (7 bases). CDR3 length equals 15 residues. The germline V and J ends were trimmed by 5 bases and 5 bases, with 18 bases remaining between them. CDR1 SEHNR and CDR2 FQNEAQ come from the germline V gene (reference sequence). Written as DNA, the CDR3 is TGTGCCAGCAGCCCACGAGGGGGGACTATTGAGACCCAGTACTTC. Translating it yields CASSPRGGTIETQYF.

The chain is built from TRBV10-1 and TRBJ2-7; TRBD1 aligns across 9 bases. This CDR3 is built from 15 residues. Germline V CDR1 and CDR2: WNHNN, SYGVQD (reference sequence). After removal of 3 bases from V and 4 bases from J, the junction contained 7 bases not matched to a gene. DNA for the CDR3: TGCGCCAGCAGTGATCCGGGACAGGGTAAGTACGAGCAGTACTTC. Its protein is CASSDPGQGKYEQYF.

This clone was picked up a small number of times. The V and J genes are TRBV7-6 and TRBJ2-7; D is perhaps TRBD1 (5 bases). This CDR3 has 15 amino acids. Germline CDR1 reads SGHVS; CDR2 reads FNYEAQ. V dropped 1 base and J dropped 2 bases, with 12 bases sitting between them. CDR3 protein: CASSLGRQGTYEQYF. CDR3 bases: TGTGCCAGCAGCTTAGGACGTCAGGGTACCTACGAGCAGTACTTC.

The chain couples TRBV30 to TRBJ2-1; 8 nucleotides match TRBD2. The CDR3 consists of 15 residues. Germline CDR1 GTSNPN, CDR2 SVGIG (reference sequence). The V segment lost 0 bases and the J segment 5 bases; nucleotides outside the gene matches: 6. CDR3: CAWSVRLAGHNEQFF. DNA for the CDR3: TGTGCCTGGAGTGTACGCCTAGCGGGCCACAATGAGCAGTTCTTC.

This clone has only a few counts. V and J are TRBV7-2 and TRBJ2-7, with 7 bases fitting TRBD2. J was trimmed by 1 base and V by 5 bases; bases with no gene match: 11. CDR1 and CDR2 from the germline V gene are SGHTA and FQGNSA. The CDR3 consists of 16 residues. CDR3 protein: CASSVAGGGWSYEQYF. The CDR3 coding sequence is TGTGCCAGCAGCGTCGCCGGCGGGGGATGGTCCTACGAGCAGTACTTC.

The CDR3 here is CASSGQYNQPQHF. The CDR3 region has the DNA TGTGCCAGCAGCGGACAGTACAATCAGCCCCAGCATTTT. The chain is built from TRBV6-6 and TRBJ1-5; possible D gene TRBD1, 6 bases. The CDR3 has 13 amino acids. Trimming took 6 bases from V and 3 from J, leaving 9 bases between them. The germline CDR1 and CDR2 sequences are MNHNY and SVGAGI (reference sequence).